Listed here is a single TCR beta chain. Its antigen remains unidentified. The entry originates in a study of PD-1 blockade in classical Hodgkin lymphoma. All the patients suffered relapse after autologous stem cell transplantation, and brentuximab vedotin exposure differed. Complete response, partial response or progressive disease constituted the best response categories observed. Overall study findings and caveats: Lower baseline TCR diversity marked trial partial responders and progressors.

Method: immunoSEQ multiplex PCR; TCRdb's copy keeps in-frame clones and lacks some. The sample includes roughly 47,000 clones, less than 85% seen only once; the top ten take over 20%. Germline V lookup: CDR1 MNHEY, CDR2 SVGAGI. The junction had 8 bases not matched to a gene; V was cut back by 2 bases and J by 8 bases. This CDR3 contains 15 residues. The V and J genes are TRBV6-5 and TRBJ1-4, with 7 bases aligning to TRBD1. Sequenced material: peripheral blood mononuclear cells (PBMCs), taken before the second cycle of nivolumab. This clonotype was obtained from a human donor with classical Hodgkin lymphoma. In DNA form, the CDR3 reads TGTGCCAGCAGTTACACGGAGGGGGCCGGGGAAAAACTGTTTTTT. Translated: CASSYTEGAGEKLFF.